The 20 T cell receptor beta chains below were found in one sample sequenced in a study of T cells in Graves' hyperthyroidism and ophthalmopathy. The source material, RNA transcripts, was used to amplify TCR beta CDR3 regions. A first-round RT-PCR of the TCR CDR3 used the HTBI primer set. One entry per CDR3 protein, called by TCRdb with MiXCR from the multiplex PCR reads. The table records about 360,000 distinct CDR3 sequences, over 10% of them present only once. The material sequenced was blood. The origin of the receptors is a woman between 18 and 29 years old with Graves' hyperthyroidism.

This clonotype appeared many times. CDR3 bases: TGTGCCAGCAGCCACCAATCTGAGCAGTTCTTC. Its translation is CASSHQSEQFF. The V gene is TRBV3-1, the J gene TRBJ2-1; no clear D gene. With 3 bases removed from V and 9 bases from J, the gap between germline ends came to 6 bases. CDR1 is LGHDT, CDR2 YNNKEL, per germline (reference sequence). The CDR3 contains 11 residues.

This clonotype occurred a few times. The chain combines TRBV19 with TRBJ1-5; D unresolved. The CDR3 loop spans 15 amino acids. Germline lookup yields CDR1 LNHDA and CDR2 SQIVND (reference sequence). V was pared by 3 bases and J by 3 bases, with 12 bases between. The CDR3 is CASSISSGSNQPQHF. The CDR3 DNA reads TGTGCCAGTAGTATTTCGTCGGGTTCCAATCAGCCCCAGCATTTT.

The chain joins TRBV20-1 to TRBJ1-2, with unresolved D. V lost 0 bases and J lost 8, with 16 bases in between. The germline V gene encodes CDR1 DFQATT and CDR2 SNEGSKA (reference sequence). CDR3 length equals 14 residues. CDR3 in amino acids: CSARDLRGMGGYTF. CDR3 in DNA: TGCAGTGCTAGAGATCTGAGAGGGATGGGGGGCTACACCTTC.

This clonotype has a handful of counts. V is TRBV4-1 and J is TRBJ1-2; no firm D call. CDR3 length equals 11 residues. V shed 1 base and J shed 8 bases, with 5 bases lying between them. Looked up from germline, CDR1 is MGHRA and CDR2 is YSYEKL. The CDR3 sequence is CASSQVWGYTF. The CDR3 DNA reads TGCGCCAGCAGCCAAGTTTGGGGCTACACCTTC.

This clonotype was observed many times. The chain is built from TRBV5-8 and TRBJ2-3, with 8 bases aligning to TRBD1. J was trimmed by 3 bases and V by 2 bases; bases with no gene match: 8. This CDR3 region has 16 residues. Germline CDR1 and CDR2: SGHTS and YDEGEE. CDR3 sequence (DNA): TGTGCCAGCAGCTTACTACAGGGGGGCTTTACAGATACGCAGTATTTT. Protein sequence: CASSLLQGGFTDTQYF. The full variable domain, completed using reference TRBV5-8 and TRBJ2-3, is EAGVTQSPTHLIKTRGQQATLRCSPISGHTSVYWYQQALGLGLQFLLWYDEGEERNRGNFPPRFSGRQFPNYSSELNVNALELEDSALYLCASSLLQGGFTDTQYFGPGTRLTVL.

This clonotype has at least ten counts. This chain joins TRBV28 and TRBJ1-1; D is unresolved. The CDR3 sequence is 15 residues long. Trimming stripped 5 bases from V and 1 base from J, with 14 bases between. Germline lookup yields CDR1 MDHEN and CDR2 SYDVKM. The CDR3 reads CASSPPGPSNTEAFF. For the CDR3, the DNA is TGTGCCAGCAGTCCGCCGGGTCCCTCGAACACTGAAGCTTTCTTT.

This clonotype was found many times. The chain has TRBV11-2 and TRBJ2-3; no reliable D call. CDR1 SGHAT and CDR2 FQNNGV come from the germline V gene. The CDR3 length is 15 residues. Trimming shortened V by 0 bases and J by 2 bases, and 9 bases separated the two germline ends. The chain's CDR3 is CASSLDRANTDTQYF. The CDR3 coding sequence is TGTGCCAGCAGCTTAGATAGGGCCAACACAGATACGCAGTATTTT.

The table lists this clonotype with a few counts. This chain uses TRBV3-1 with TRBJ2-5; no clear D. Trimming took off 4 bases at V and 5 bases at J, with 14 bases between the two ends. CDR1 LGHDT and CDR2 YNNKEL come from the germline V gene (reference sequence). CDR3 length: 14 residues. The CDR3 DNA reads TGTGCCAGCAGCCCTCCCACGAGTGTGGAGACCCAGTACTTC. It encodes CASSPPTSVETQYF.

The chain couples TRBV24-1 to TRBJ2-5, with 7 positions matching TRBD1. The CDR3 sequence is 15 residues long. V gave up 4 bases and J gave up 4 bases; unmatched junction bases: 8. Germline V CDR1 and CDR2: KGHDR, SFDVKD. CDR3 region: CATSDGTDAGETQYF. In DNA, the CDR3 is TGTGCCACCAGTGACGGGACAGATGCGGGAGAGACCCAGTACTTC.

At least ten counts were recorded for this clonotype. V and J are TRBV4-2 and TRBJ2-7, with TRBD1 identical over 7 bases. Losses at the gene ends were 0 bases for V and 2 bases for J; bases not matched to a gene: 4. Germline CDR1 LGHNA, CDR2 YNFKEQ. This CDR3 comprises 15 residues. The CDR3 DNA is TGTGCCAGCAGCCAAGAGGGCCAGGGGGCCTACGAGCAGTACTTC. As protein: CASSQEGQGAYEQYF.

This clonotype appeared many times. This chain joins TRBV4-3 and TRBJ1-3; D gene ambiguous. Germline CDR1 is LGHNA and CDR2 is YSLEER. V lost 4 bases, J lost 0 bases, and 10 bases lay in between. The CDR3 is made up of 15 amino acids. Here the CDR3 reads CASSLARYSGNTIYF. The CDR3 DNA is TGCGCCAGCAGCCTCGCTCGTTACTCTGGAAACACCATATATTTT.

V is TRBV6-2 or TRBV6-3 and J is TRBJ2-5; tentative D call: TRBD1 (6 bases). V was clipped by 6 bases and J by 2 bases, with 13 bases between them. The length of the CDR3 is 14 residues. CDR1 is MNHEY and CDR2 is SVGEGT in the germline V gene. The CDR3 here is CASRSGALQETQYF. CDR3 DNA sequence: TGTGCCAGCAGGTCAGGGGCCCTACAAGAGACCCAGTACTTC.

This clonotype was recorded at least ten times. V is TRBV20-1 and J is TRBJ2-7; possibly TRBD2 for D (5 bases). The V end lost 3 bases, the J end lost 0 bases, and 12 bases lay between the germline ends. Germline CDR1 DFQATT, CDR2 SNEGSKA (reference sequence). The CDR3 extends over 14 amino acids. CDR3 nucleotide sequence: TGCAGTGCTAGGGAGGCGGAGTTCTCCTACGAGCAGTACTTC. Translating it yields CSAREAEFSYEQYF.

The V and J genes are TRBV28 and TRBJ1-1, with a tentative D call TRBD1 (5 bases). The CDR3 runs to 15 residues. V was pared by 3 bases and J by 5 bases, with 16 bases between. Germline CDR1 and CDR2: MDHEN and SYDVKM. This CDR3 reads CASSLLGVLGTEAFF. The CDR3 DNA reads as TGTGCCAGCAGTTTGTTGGGGGTTTTGGGGACTGAAGCTTTCTTT. The full variable domain, rest sourced from reference TRBV28 and TRBJ1-1, is DVKVTQSSRYLVKRTGEKVFLECVQDMDHENMFWYRQDPGLGLRLIYFSYDVKMKEKGDIPEGYSVSREKKERFSLILESASTNQTSMYLCASSLLGVLGTEAFFGQGTRLTVV.

This clonotype was counted between two and nine times. CDR3 nucleotides: TGCAGTGCCGCCAGGGAGCGCAATTCACCCCTCCACTTT. Protein: CSAARERNSPLHF. The genes are TRBV20-1 and TRBJ1-6; weak D call: TRBD1 (5 bases). This CDR3 region has 13 residues. In germline, CDR1 is DFQATT, CDR2 SNEGSKA (reference sequence). Trimming removed 6 bases from V and 7 bases from J, with 13 bases in between.

This clonotype has a handful of counts. The chain is built from TRBV20-1 and TRBJ2-1; D perhaps matches TRBD2 (6 bases). The CDR3 runs to 13 residues. With 1 base removed from V and 7 bases from J, the gap between germline ends came to 11 bases. Germline CDR1 is DFQATT and CDR2 is SNEGSKA (reference sequence). The CDR3 sequence is CSARVGSVNEQFF. The CDR3 bases are TGCAGTGCTAGAGTCGGGAGTGTAAATGAGCAGTTCTTC.

This clonotype was picked up a small number of times. This chain uses TRBV4-2 with TRBJ2-3; 12 bases are shared with TRBD2. The trim removed 4 bases at V and 7 bases at J, leaving 6 bases unmatched. This CDR3 region has 15 residues. Germline lookup yields CDR1 LGHNA and CDR2 YNFKEQ. The CDR3 coding sequence is TGTGCCAGCAGCCCGACTAGCGGGAGCTCAAATACGCAGTATTTT. Amino acid sequence: CASSPTSGSSNTQYF.

This clonotype has only a few counts. The chain uses TRBV24-1 and TRBJ2-6, with D maybe TRBD2 (5 bases). The germline V gene has CDR1 KGHDR and CDR2 SFDVKD. CDR3 size: 14 residues. V was pared by 7 bases and J by 3 bases, with 9 bases between. The CDR3: CATSGVGGANVLTF. DNA for the CDR3: TGTGCCACCAGCGGGGTTGGTGGGGCCAACGTCCTGACTTTC.

This clonotype was seen a few times. The chain recombines TRBV20-1 with TRBJ1-1, with 7 bases fitting TRBD1. In germline, CDR1 is DFQATT, CDR2 SNEGSKA (reference sequence). V dropped 1 base and J dropped 8; count of bases not matched to a gene: 4. The CDR3 totals 12 residues. This CDR3 reads CSARGTGGEAFF. The CDR3 nucleotides read TGCAGTGCTAGAGGGACAGGTGGCGAAGCTTTCTTT.

In its sample, this clonotype was seen many times. The chain employs TRBV6-1 and TRBJ2-3, with D hard to call. CDR3 length equals 14 residues. V was pared by 5 bases and J by 2 bases, with 11 bases between. CDR1 and CDR2 (germline): MNHNS, SASEGT. DNA for the CDR3: TGTGCCAGCAGTCCCTCTTGGGCCACAGATACGCAGTATTTT. Protein sequence: CASSPSWATDTQYF.